Described below is a single T cell receptor beta chain sequence and its context. V was trimmed by 0 bases and J by 0 bases, leaving 10 bases between them. The CDR3 spans 16 residues. Germline CDR1 is SGDLS and CDR2 is YYNGEE. This entry is derived from a study of blood T cell repertoires in COVID-19. Sequenced by immunoSEQ multiplex PCR; TCRdb stores in-frame clones only, minus some. The profile shows 100,000 to 150,000 clones, about 87% of them singletons. The specimen sequenced was peripheral blood. The V gene is TRBV9, the J gene TRBJ1-3, with TRBD1 as a possible D gene (6 bases). This TCR derives from a man in his fifties or sixties with acute or convalescent COVID-19. The CDR3 protein is CASSVGGGTSGNTIYF. CDR3 coding DNA: TGTGCCAGCAGCGTAGGTGGGGGCACCTCTGGAAACACCATATATTTT.